Detailed here is one TCR beta chain. Its target is not known. This record comes from a study of cytomegalovirus exposure and HLA in healthy donors. Study overall: Out of 350 to 400 genotyped donors, around 80% belonged to the Caucasian-associated ancestry cluster.

General study points: Analysis performed later found 16,000 or so TCR beta sequences associated with HLA alleles at 0.05 false discovery rate. Productive rates of about 90% or about 30% were seen for most TCR beta V segments in an earlier analysis.

PCR primers comprised 60 Vbeta and 13 Jbeta primers. Here immunoSEQ multiplex PCR was the method, and the copy in TCRdb shows in-frame clones only, minus some. The repertoire holds roughly 200,000 clones, with 77% as singletons. Germline CDR1 is MNHEY and CDR2 is SVGAGI. The V and J ends lost 5 bases and 0 bases respectively, with 10 bases between them. The CDR3 covers 14 residues. This chain links TRBV6-5 with TRBJ1-1; D not resolved. The TCR was taken from a woman aged 55-69 years in good health and CMV-seropositive. Sequencing was carried out using PBMCs. The CDR3 region has the DNA TGTGCCAGCAGTGGCCGGACTCTGAACACTGAAGCTTTCTTT. Translated, it gives CASSGRTLNTEAFF.